These T cell receptor beta chains were read from a single sample in a study of cytomegalovirus exposure and HLA in healthy donors. Repertoires were generated with immunoSEQ multiplex PCR, while TCRdb's copy carries only in-frame clones and drops some. The sample includes about 170,000 clones, around 78% of them seen just once. Sequencing was carried out using PBMCs. The receptors originated from a woman aged 30 to 39 in good health and CMV-seropositive. Each CDR3 is given with its conserved first and last residue. D genes are given only for firm matches. The listing skips clone size in some rows; elsewhere it reads once, few, many or a size class.

size	D	V	J	DNA	CDR3
NA	NA	TRBV7-6	TRBJ1-2	TGTGCCAGCAGCTTAGGTCACGGGGGAAACTATGGCTACACCTTC	CASSLGHGGNYGYTF
NA	NA	TRBV7-9	TRBJ1-5	TGTGCCAGCAGCTCCTCGTTTAGCAATCAGCCCCAGCATTTT	CASSSSFSNQPQHF
NA	TRBD1	TRBV13	TRBJ2-7	TGTGCCAGCAGCTTCTTAACGTCCGGGACAGGGGAAAGGGGCGAGCAGTACTTC	CASSFLTSGTGERGEQYF
NA	TRBD1	TRBV5-1	TRBJ1-3	TGCGCCAGCAGCTTAGGACGACAGGGAACTGGAAACACCATATATTTT	CASSLGRQGTGNTIYF
few	TRBD2	TRBV2	TRBJ2-1	TGTGCCAGCAGGGGACTAGCGGGGGTGAATGAGCAGTTCTTC	CASRGLAGVNEQFF
few	NA	TRBV4-1	TRBJ1-4	TGCGCCAGCAGCCTTACAGGTTTCACTAATGAAAAACTGTTTTTT	CASSLTGFTNEKLFF
NA	TRBD1	TRBV6-1	TRBJ1-5	TGTGCCACAAAGACCGGGACAGAGTCCAATCAGCCCCAGCATTTT	CATKTGTESNQPQHF
few	TRBD1	TRBV28	TRBJ1-6	TGTGCCAGCAGAACTGGGGGCACAGGGGGTAATTCACCCCTCCACTTT	CASRTGGTGGNSPLHF
few	TRBD2	TRBV27	TRBJ2-2	TGTGCCAGCAGGCGGGGGGCCGGGGAGCTGTTTTTT	CASRRGAGELFF
NA	NA	TRBV4-3	TRBJ2-7	TGCGCCAGCAGCCCCCTGACTTGGTACGAGCAGTACTTC	CASSPLTWYEQYF
NA	NA	TRBV29-1	TRBJ2-1	TGCAGCGTTGGGAGGACTCTGAACAATGAGCAGTTCTTC	CSVGRTLNNEQFF